This TCR beta chain derives from a study of blood T cell repertoires in COVID-19. Study-level information: Some COVID-19 samples were acute and others convalescent; all came from the United States, Italy and Spain.

Source study methods: Researchers report that nucleated cell counts were estimated from reference gene primer amplification. This table comes from immunoSEQ multiplex PCR, and its TCRdb copy is limited to in-frame clones, with some not included. Clone size and V and J calls were adopted from that table, with D and trimming inferred from the DNA. Of tens of thousands of clones in the sample, around four fifths are singletons; the top ten hold almost 3.5%. After removal of 1 base from V and 6 bases from J, the junction contained 4 bases not matched to a gene. Germline lookup yields CDR1 ENHRY and CDR2 SYGVKD. There are 15 residues in the CDR3.

The chain employs TRBV10-3 and TRBJ2-1; 9 nucleotides match TRBD2. The source of this sequence is a man aged 50-59 years with acute or convalescent COVID-19. Source material: peripheral blood. CDR3 sequence (DNA): TGTGCCATCAGTGAGTTAGCGGGAGTTGTCAATGAGCAGTTCTTC. Translated, it gives CAISELAGVVNEQFF.